The 23 T cell receptor beta chains below were found in one sample sequenced in a study of T-cell memory formation after mild COVID-19. TCRdb ran MiXCR on the 5' RACE reads and lists one entry per CDR3 protein. The table records around 470,000 distinct CDR3 sequences, 20% of them present only once. The source material was PBMCs or a T cell subset sorted from them (not recorded which). The receptors originated from an adult woman who had mild COVID-19 (a few samples of this study predate the infection). Cell type and time point are not known.

The chain has TRBV7-8 and TRBJ2-5, with D hard to call. The V gene's germline CDR1 is SGHVS and CDR2 FQNEAQ. The CDR3 length is 9 residues. In DNA form, the CDR3 reads TGTGCGGTGGGGGAGACCCAGTACTTC. Translating it yields CAVGETQYF.

The chain has TRBV6-5 and TRBJ2-7; D ambiguous. V lost 0 bases to trimming and J lost 2 bases, with 11 bases between them. CDR1 is MNHEY and CDR2 is SVGAGI in the germline V gene. The CDR3 runs 15 residues. Here the CDR3 reads CASSYSVTGTYEQYF. The CDR3 region has the DNA TGTGCCAGCAGTTACTCGGTGACTGGGACCTACGAGCAGTACTTC.

This chain connects TRBV4-3 to TRBJ1-3, with 7 bases aligning to TRBD1. This CDR3 has 17 residues. Per the germline V gene, CDR1 is LGHNA and CDR2 is YSLEER. V lost 0 bases, J lost 0 bases, and 5 bases stayed unmatched. CDR3 nucleotide sequence: TGCGCCAGCAGCCAAGATACGGGACAGCTCTCTGGAAACACCATATATTTT. It codes for CASSQDTGQLSGNTIYF.

CDR3 nucleotide sequence: TGCAGCGTTGAAGGACAGGGAACCTACGAGCAGTACTTC. It translates to CSVEGQGTYEQYF. The chain is built from TRBV29-1 and TRBJ2-7, with 7 bases that match TRBD1. Germline V gene sequence: CDR1 SQVTM, CDR2 ANQGSEA. This CDR3 is 13 amino acids long. V dropped 1 base and J dropped 2; count of bases not matched to a gene: 2.

V gene TRBV21-1 combines with J gene TRBJ2-3. TRBV21-1 is designated a pseudogene. The CDR3 covers 14 residues. The CDR3 nucleotides read TGTGCCAGCAGCAAAGATCCAACCCCGGATACGCAGTATTTT. This gives the protein CASSKDPTPDTQYF.

The chain joins TRBV15 to TRBJ2-1; TRBD2 matches at 10 bases. The CDR3 loop spans 15 amino acids. Germline V CDR1 and CDR2: LNHNV, YYDKDF (reference sequence). Losses at the gene ends were 6 bases for V and 5 bases for J; bases not matched to a gene: 7. The CDR3 DNA sequence: TGTGCCACCAGTAACAGCGGGAGGGTAAACAATGAGCAGTTCTTC. It codes for CATSNSGRVNNEQFF.

J is TRBJ1-5 and V is TRBV4-1, with D possibly TRBD1 on 6 matching bases. Trimming removed 4 bases from V and 6 bases from J, with 19 bases in between. There are 16 residues in the CDR3. From germline, CDR1 is MGHRA and CDR2 YSYEKL. This CDR3 is CASSLSRGPLGQPQHF. As DNA, the CDR3 is TGCGCCAGCAGCCTCAGCAGGGGCCCGCTGGGTCAGCCCCAGCATTTT.

The V and J genes are TRBV29-1 and TRBJ2-2, with 7 positions matching TRBD1. The germline CDR1 and CDR2 sequences are SQVTM and ANQGSEA. Trimming at V came to 6 bases and at J to 1 base, leaving 5 bases not matched to a gene. The CDR3 runs 14 residues. CDR3 nucleotide sequence: TGCAGCGTCGATGGGACAGAGAACACCGGGGAGCTGTTTTTT. Translation gives CSVDGTENTGELFF.

This chain connects TRBV12-3 or TRBV12-4 to TRBJ2-5, with TRBD2 matching over 7 bases. V lost 3 bases and J lost 1; bases outside the gene matches: 2. The CDR3 contains 14 residues. This chain's CDR3 is CASSFSSGQETQYF. CDR3 sequence (DNA): TGTGCCAGCAGTTTCTCTAGCGGCCAAGAGACCCAGTACTTC.

This clonotype has just a few counts. This rearrangement joins TRBV6-8 to TRBJ1-5; D gene ambiguous. The CDR3 is 18 residues long. Trimming removed 6 bases at V and 3 bases at J, with 24 bases between. Germline V lookup: CDR1 MNHGY, CDR2 SAAAGT. CDR3 protein: CASSATARRTPVNQPQHF. Here the CDR3 DNA reads TGTGCCAGCAGCGCGACGGCGCGCCGCACCCCTGTCAATCAGCCCCAGCATTTT.

This clonotype was counted a few times. The V gene is TRBV7-2, the J gene TRBJ2-5; TRBD1 matches 8 bases. The germline CDR1 and CDR2 sequences are SGHTA and FQGNSA. This CDR3 region has 16 residues. J was trimmed by 1 base and V by 5 bases; bases with no gene match: 9. CDR3 DNA: TGTGCCAGCAGCAGATCCGGGACAGGAGGCCAAGAGACCCAGTACTTC. Translated: CASSRSGTGGQETQYF.

The sample holds a few counts of this clonotype. The CDR3 spells CASSLYMGGTDTLYEQYF. The CDR3 DNA reads TGTGCCAGCAGTTTATATATGGGCGGGACAGACACCCTCTACGAGCAGTACTTC. The chain is built from TRBV27 and TRBJ2-7, with a weak D call TRBD1 (7 bases). The germline CDR1 and CDR2 sequences are MNHEY and SMNVEV (reference sequence). The CDR3 length is 18 residues. The V end lost 1 base, the J end lost 3 bases, and 22 bases lay between the germline ends.

The rearrangement links TRBV4-3 to TRBJ2-1; 12 nucleotides agree with TRBD2. V lost 3 bases and J lost 4; bases outside the gene matches: 7. The CDR3 length is 17 residues. Germline lookup yields CDR1 LGHNA and CDR2 YSLEER. CDR3 in amino acids: CASSQGLAGGAYNEQFF. CDR3 bases: TGCGCCAGCAGCCAGGGTCTAGCGGGAGGGGCATACAATGAGCAGTTCTTC.

The rearrangement links TRBV5-1 to TRBJ2-1; 8 bases map to TRBD2. CDR3 length: 15 residues. The germline V gene encodes CDR1 SGHRS and CDR2 YFSETQ. V gave up 6 bases and J gave up 6 bases; unmatched junction bases: 11. Written as DNA, the CDR3 is TGCGCCAGCACCCTTCGGGGGGGGGCCTTCAATGAGCAGTTCTTC. Protein product: CASTLRGGAFNEQFF.

The sample holds a few counts of this clonotype. The J gene is TRBJ2-1, the V gene TRBV11-2, with 12 bases matching TRBD1. Germline loops: CDR1 SGHAT, CDR2 FQNNGV. V shed 4 bases and J 6 bases; nucleotides not matched to a gene: 10. The CDR3 consists of 17 residues. CDR3 residues: CASSYRGQGAHTNEQFF. The CDR3 DNA follows: TGTGCCAGCAGCTACCGGGGACAGGGGGCCCACACCAATGAGCAGTTCTTC. Complete variable domain (other parts from reference TRBV11-2 and TRBJ2-1): EAGVAQSPRYKIIEKRQSVAFWCNPISGHATLYWYQQILGQGPKLLIQFQNNGVVDDSQLPKDRFSAERLKGVDSTLKIQPAKLEDSAVYLCASSYRGQGAHTNEQFFGPGTRLTVL.

The DNA of the CDR3 is TGCGCCAGCAGCCCGAGGTTGGCGGGAGACGACAATGAGCAGTTCTTC. Encoded protein: CASSPRLAGDDNEQFF. The rearrangement uses TRBV4-3 and TRBJ2-1, with 7 bases identical to TRBD2. Trimming removed 4 bases from V and 5 bases from J; junction bases left unmatched: 11. This CDR3 spans 16 amino acids. Germline V gives CDR1 LGHNA, CDR2 YSLEER.

This clonotype was counted between two and nine times. V gene TRBV19 combines with J gene TRBJ2-7; D possibly matches TRBD1 or TRBD2 (6 bases each). V was shortened by 4 bases and J by 3 bases, with 16 bases between the two germline ends. Germline V lookup: CDR1 LNHDA, CDR2 SQIVND (reference sequence). The CDR3 sequence is 15 residues long. CDR3 residues: CASSRGTGAIYEQYF. CDR3 nucleotide sequence: TGTGCCAGTAGTAGAGGAACGGGGGCGATCTACGAGCAGTACTTC. Together with reference TRBV19 and TRBJ2-7, the CDR3 gives the full variable domain: DGGITQSPKYLFRKEGQNVTLSCEQNLNHDAMYWYRQDPGQGLRLIYYSQIVNDFQKGDIAEGYSVSREKKESFPLTVTSAQKNPTAFYLCASSRGTGAIYEQYFGPGTRLTVT.

In this sample, this clonotype turned up a few times. Its ends do not fully match the called genes, so a read error is possible. The rearrangement links TRBV6-1 to TRBJ1-2, with D possibly matching TRBD1 (5 bases). The germline V gene has CDR1 MNHNS and CDR2 SASEGT. CDR3 length: 12 residues. CDR3 DNA: TGTGCCGGCAGAACCGGGACCTGGGGCTACACCTTC. It encodes CAGRTGTWGYTF.

This clonotype was detected many times. J is TRBJ2-6 and V is TRBV19, with D unresolved. This CDR3 spans 15 amino acids. Germline V gives CDR1 LNHDA, CDR2 SQIVND (reference sequence). V was trimmed by 2 bases and J by 3 bases, leaving 8 bases between them. The CDR3 bases are TGTGCCAGTAGTATACAGGAGTATGGGGCCAACGTCCTGACTTTC. Translated, it gives CASSIQEYGANVLTF.

V and J are TRBV27 and TRBJ2-5; D is uncertain. The CDR3 spans 14 residues. Trimming removed 6 bases at V and 2 bases at J, with 13 bases between. CDR1 and CDR2 from the germline V gene are MNHEY and SMNVEV (reference sequence). DNA for the CDR3: TGTGCCAGCAGCCTTAACCAGTTGCAAGAGACCCAGTACTTC. It translates to CASSLNQLQETQYF.

Only a few counts were recorded for this clonotype. V gene TRBV18 combines with J gene TRBJ2-7; D is unresolved. There are 16 residues in the CDR3. The germline V and J ends were trimmed by 5 bases and 4 bases, with 21 bases remaining between them. Per the germline V gene, CDR1 is KGHSH and CDR2 is LQKENI. CDR3 sequence: CASSVMTQSLGYEQYF. As DNA, the CDR3 is TGTGCCAGCTCAGTCATGACGCAATCCCTCGGGTACGAGCAGTACTTC.

V and J are TRBV20-1 and TRBJ1-4, with no clear D. Between the trimmed V and J ends, which lost 5 bases and 6 bases, there was a span of 16 bases. The CDR3 sequence is 14 residues long. Germline assignment: CDR1 DFQATT and CDR2 SNEGSKA (reference sequence). For the CDR3, the DNA is TGCAGTGCTGGGTGGTTAGGTGGTGATGAAAAACTGTTTTTT. Its translation: CSAGWLGGDEKLFF.

The table lists this clonotype with a few counts. The chain employs TRBV27 and TRBJ2-1; D uncertain. The CDR3 sequence is 13 residues long. The V gene's germline CDR1 is MNHEY and CDR2 SMNVEV (reference sequence). Trimming cost V 6 bases and J 2 bases, with 8 bases left between them. CDR3 residues: CASSWRAYNEQFF. CDR3 nucleotide sequence: TGTGCCAGCAGCTGGAGAGCCTACAATGAGCAGTTCTTC.